This TCR beta chain was recovered during a study of naive and memory T cell subsets. Overall study findings and caveats: In CD4 and CD8 cells, diversity dropped from naive through EMRA. Especially in CD8 cells, naive repertoires contained a few larger clonotypes, possibly CD45RA-re-expressing memory cells.

An equimolar mix of two oligonucleotides served as the beta constant-region primer for TRBC1 and TRBC2. Four rounds of PCR amplified the ligated cDNA using nested alpha and beta constant-region primers plus SP2. TCRdb independently ran MiXCR on the UMI-ligation and nested PCR reads; one entry per CDR3 protein. The sample yields more than 95,000 distinct CDR3 sequences, roughly 14% seen once. Comment on this clonotype: Its specificity is unknown.

Cells stained for CD3, CD4, CD8, CD45RA, CD27 and viability were sorted into four CD45RA/CD27 subsets. Sequenced material: naive CD8+ T cells from blood. This TCR was recovered from a human donor in good health.

CDR3 residues: CASSLTRTGEDGELFF. For the CDR3, the DNA is TGTGCCAGCAGTCTAACGCGGACAGGGGAAGACGGGGAGCTGTTTTTT. J is TRBJ2-2 and V is TRBV6-2 or TRBV6-3; 9 bases match TRBD1. CDR3 length: 16 residues. CDR1 and CDR2 (germline): MNHEY, SVGEGT. V was clipped by 5 bases and J by 7 bases; unmatched bases: 11.